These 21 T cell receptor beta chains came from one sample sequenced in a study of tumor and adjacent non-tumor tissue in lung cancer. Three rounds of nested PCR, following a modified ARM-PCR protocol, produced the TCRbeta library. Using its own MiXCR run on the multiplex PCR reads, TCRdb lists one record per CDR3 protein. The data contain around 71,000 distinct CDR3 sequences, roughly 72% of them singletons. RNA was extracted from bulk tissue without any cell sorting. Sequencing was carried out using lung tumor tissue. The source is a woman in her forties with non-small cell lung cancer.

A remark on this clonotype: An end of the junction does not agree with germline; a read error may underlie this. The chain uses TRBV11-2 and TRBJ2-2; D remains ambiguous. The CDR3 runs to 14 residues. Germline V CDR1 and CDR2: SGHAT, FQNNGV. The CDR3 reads CTSSPLTGTGELFF. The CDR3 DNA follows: TGCACCAGTAGCCCATTGACGGGCACCGGGGAGCTGTTTTTT.

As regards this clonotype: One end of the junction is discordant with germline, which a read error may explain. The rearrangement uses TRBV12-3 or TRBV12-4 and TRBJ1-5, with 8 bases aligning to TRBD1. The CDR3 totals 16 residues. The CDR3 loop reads CAFGTGLTLSNQSQHF. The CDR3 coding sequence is TGTGCCTTCGGGACAGGACTTACCCTCAGCAATCAGTCCCAGCATTTT.

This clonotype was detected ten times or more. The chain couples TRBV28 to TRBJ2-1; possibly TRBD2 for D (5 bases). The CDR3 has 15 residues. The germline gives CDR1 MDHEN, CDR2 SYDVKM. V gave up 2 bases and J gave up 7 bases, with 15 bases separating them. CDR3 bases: TGTGCCAGCAGTTTAGGCGCGGGCGCGCCAAATGAGCAGTTCTTC. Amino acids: CASSLGAGAPNEQFF.

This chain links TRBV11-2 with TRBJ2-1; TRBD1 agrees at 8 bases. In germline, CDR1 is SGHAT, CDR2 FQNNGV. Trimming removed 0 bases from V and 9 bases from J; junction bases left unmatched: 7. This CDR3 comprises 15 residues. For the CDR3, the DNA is TGTGCCAGCAGCTTAGATTCCAACAGGGGGATTGAGCAGTTCTTC. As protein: CASSLDSNRGIEQFF.

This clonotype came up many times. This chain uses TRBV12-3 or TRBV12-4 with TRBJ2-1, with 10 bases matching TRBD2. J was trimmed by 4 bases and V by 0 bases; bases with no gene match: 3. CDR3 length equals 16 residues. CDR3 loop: CASSLAGTSAYNEQFF. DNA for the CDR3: TGTGCCAGCAGTTTAGCTGGGACTAGCGCATACAATGAGCAGTTCTTC.

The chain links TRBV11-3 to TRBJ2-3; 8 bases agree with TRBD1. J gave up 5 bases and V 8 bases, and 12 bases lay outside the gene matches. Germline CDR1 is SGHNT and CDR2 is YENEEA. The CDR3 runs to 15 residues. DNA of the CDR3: TGTGCCAGCCTTCGAACAGGGGGAAGGATAGATACGCAGTATTTT. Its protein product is CASLRTGGRIDTQYF. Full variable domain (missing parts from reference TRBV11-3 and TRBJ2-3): EAGVVQSPRYKIIEKKQPVAFWCNPISGHNTLYWYLQNLGQGPELLIRYENEEAVDDSQLPKDRFSAERLKGVDSTLKIQPAELGDSAVYLCASLRTGGRIDTQYFGPGTRLTVL.

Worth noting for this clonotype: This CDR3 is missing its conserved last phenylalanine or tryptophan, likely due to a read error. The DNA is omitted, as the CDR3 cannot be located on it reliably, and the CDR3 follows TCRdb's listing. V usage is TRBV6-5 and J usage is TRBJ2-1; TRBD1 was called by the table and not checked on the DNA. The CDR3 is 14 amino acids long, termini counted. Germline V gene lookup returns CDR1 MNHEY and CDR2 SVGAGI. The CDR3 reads CVSSYGQGADEQLL.

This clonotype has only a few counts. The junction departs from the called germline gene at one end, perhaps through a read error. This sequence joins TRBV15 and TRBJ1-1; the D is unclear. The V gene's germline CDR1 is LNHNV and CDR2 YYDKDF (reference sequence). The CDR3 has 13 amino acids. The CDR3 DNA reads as TGTGCCAACAGCAGAGAACGGATGACTGAAGCTTTCTTT. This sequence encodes CANSRERMTEAFF.

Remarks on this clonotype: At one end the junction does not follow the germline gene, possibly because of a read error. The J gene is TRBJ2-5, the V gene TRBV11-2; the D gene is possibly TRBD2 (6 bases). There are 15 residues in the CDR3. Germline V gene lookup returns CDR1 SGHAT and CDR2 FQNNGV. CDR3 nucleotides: TGTGCCAGCAGCTTGAACCTAGCGAGTGGGGGGATCCAGTACTTT. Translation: CASSLNLASGGIQYF.

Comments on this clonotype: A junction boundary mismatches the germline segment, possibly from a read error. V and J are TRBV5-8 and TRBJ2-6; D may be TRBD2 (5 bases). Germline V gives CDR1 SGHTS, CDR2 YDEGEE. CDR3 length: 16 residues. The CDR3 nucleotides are TGTGGCAGCAGTCTTGGGAGTTTCTCTGGGGCCAACGTCCTGACTTTC. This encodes CGSSLGSFSGANVLTF. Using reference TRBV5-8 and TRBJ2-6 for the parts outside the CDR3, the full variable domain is EAGVTQSPTHLIKTRGQQATLRCSPISGHTSVYWYQQALGLGLQFLLWYDEGEERNRGNFPPRFSGRQFPNYSSELNVNALELEDSALYLCGSSLGSFSGANVLTFGAGSRLTVL.

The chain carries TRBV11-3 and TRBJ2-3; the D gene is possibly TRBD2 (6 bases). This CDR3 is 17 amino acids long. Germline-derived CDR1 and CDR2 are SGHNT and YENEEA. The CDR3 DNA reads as TGTTTCAGTAGCTTAGAGAGGGTACTAGCCCCCACAGATACGCAGTATTTT. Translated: CFSSLERVLAPTDTQYF.

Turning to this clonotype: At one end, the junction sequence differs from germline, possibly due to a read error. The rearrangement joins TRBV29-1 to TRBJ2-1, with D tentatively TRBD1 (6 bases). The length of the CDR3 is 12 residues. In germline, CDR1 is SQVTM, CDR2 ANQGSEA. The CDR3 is CSANSGAMWQFF. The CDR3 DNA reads TGTAGCGCAAATTCAGGGGCGATGTGGCAGTTTTTC.

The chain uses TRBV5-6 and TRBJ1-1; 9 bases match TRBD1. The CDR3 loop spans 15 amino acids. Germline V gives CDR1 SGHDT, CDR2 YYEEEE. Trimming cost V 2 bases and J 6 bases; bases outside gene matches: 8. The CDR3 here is CASSFRGTGYPEAFF. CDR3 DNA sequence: TGTGCCAGCAGCTTTAGGGGGACAGGGTACCCTGAAGCTTTCTTT.

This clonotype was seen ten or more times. CDR3 DNA sequence: TGTGCCAGCAGTTACTCGGGGACTAGCACAGATACGCAGTATTTT. Its protein product is CASSYSGTSTDTQYF. The chain uses TRBV6-2 or TRBV6-3 and TRBJ2-3, with a weak D call TRBD2 (6 bases). This CDR3 is built from 15 residues. V was trimmed by 0 bases and J by 0 bases, leaving 7 bases between them. The germline V gene encodes CDR1 MNHEY and CDR2 SVGEGT.

CDR3 amino acids: CASGMSGYGYNEQFF. The CDR3 nucleotides are TGTGCTAGTGGTATGTCAGGGTATGGTTACAATGAGCAGTTCTTC. V is TRBV12-5 and J is TRBJ2-1; D might be TRBD1 (5 bases). V was pared by 5 bases and J by 4 bases, with 15 bases between. The CDR3 loop spans 15 amino acids. Looked up from germline, CDR1 is LGHNT and CDR2 is FRNRAP.

The CDR3 here is CSVSRACVGEQFF. CDR3 nucleotide sequence: TGCAGCGTTTCCCGGGCTTGCGTGGGTGAGCAGTTCTTC. V is TRBV29-1 and J is TRBJ2-1, with D unresolved. The CDR3 extends over 13 amino acids. V was clipped by 5 bases and J by 9 bases, with 17 bases between them. CDR1 and CDR2 from the germline V gene are SQVTM and ANQGSEA.

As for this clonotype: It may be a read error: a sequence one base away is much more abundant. The CDR3 protein is CASSLPPPYNEQFF. The CDR3 DNA follows: TGTGCCAGCAGTTTACCCCCCCCCTACAATGAGCAGTTCTTC. The chain links TRBV28 to TRBJ2-1; D gene uncertain. This CDR3 comprises 14 residues. Germline-derived CDR1 and CDR2 are MDHEN and SYDVKM. V was shortened by 2 bases and J by 2 bases, with 7 bases between the two germline ends.

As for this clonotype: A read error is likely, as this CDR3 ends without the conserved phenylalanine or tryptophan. CDR3 in DNA: TGTGCCAGTAAAGCTAGCGGGGCCCACCAAGAGACCCAGTACTTA. Translation gives CASKASGAHQETQYL. J is TRBJ2-5 and V is TRBV12-3 or TRBV12-4, with 9 bases fitting TRBD2. V trimming: 9 bases; J trimming: 0 bases; junction bases outside the gene matches: 8. This CDR3 is built from 15 residues.

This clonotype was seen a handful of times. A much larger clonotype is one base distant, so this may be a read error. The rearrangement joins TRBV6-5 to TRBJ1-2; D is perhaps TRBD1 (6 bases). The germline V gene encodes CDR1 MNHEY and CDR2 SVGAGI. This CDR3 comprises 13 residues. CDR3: CVSSPGASYGYTF. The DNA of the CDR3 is TGTGTCAGCTCTCCAGGGGCCAGCTATGGCTACACCTTC.

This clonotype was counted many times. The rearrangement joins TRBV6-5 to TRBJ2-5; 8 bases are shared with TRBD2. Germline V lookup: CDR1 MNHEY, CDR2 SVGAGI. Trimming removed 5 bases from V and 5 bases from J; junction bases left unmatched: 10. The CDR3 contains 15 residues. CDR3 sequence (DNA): TGTGCCAGCAGTAACAGCGGGGGTCCGGCGGAGACCCAGTACTTC. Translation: CASSNSGGPAETQYF.

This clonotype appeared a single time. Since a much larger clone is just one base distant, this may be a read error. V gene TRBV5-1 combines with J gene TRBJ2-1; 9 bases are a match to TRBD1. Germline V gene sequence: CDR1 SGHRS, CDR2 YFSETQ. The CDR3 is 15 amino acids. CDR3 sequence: CASSSDRGHTNVQFF. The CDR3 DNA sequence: TGCGCCAGCAGCTCGGACAGGGGCCATACCAATGTGCAGTTCTTC.